These 23 T cell receptor beta chains came from one sample sequenced in a study of cytomegalovirus exposure and HLA in healthy donors. Vbeta (60) and Jbeta (13) primers were used in the PCR. Profiling relied on immunoSEQ multiplex PCR, and the TCRdb table lists in-frame clones only, not all of them. Of about 130,000 clones in the sample, about 82% were seen once. The material sequenced was PBMCs. The receptors were gathered from a boy aged 5 to 17 in good health and CMV-seronegative.

The chain has TRBV7-9 and TRBJ2-5; the D gene is possibly TRBD2 (5 bases). Per the germline V gene, CDR1 is SEHNR and CDR2 is FQNEAQ (reference sequence). Trimming stripped 4 bases from V and 0 bases from J, with 15 bases between. The CDR3 spans 16 residues. The CDR3 DNA sequence: TGTGCCAGCAGCTCTGGCGTCAGCGGAGACCAAGAGACCCAGTACTTC. It translates to CASSSGVSGDQETQYF.

This clone was counted between two and nine times. The chain is built from TRBV11-3 and TRBJ2-7, with D perhaps TRBD1 (6 bases). Germline V gene data show CDR1 as SGHNT and CDR2 as YENEEA. V lost 5 bases and J lost 3, with 11 bases in between. The CDR3 consists of 13 residues. CDR3 sequence (DNA): TGTGCCAGCAGCCCCAGGACAGTCTACGAGCAGTACTTC. This codes for CASSPRTVYEQYF.

This sequence joins TRBV6-5 and TRBJ2-4, with D possibly being TRBD1 (6 bases). The germline V and J ends were trimmed by 6 bases and 3 bases, with 12 bases remaining between them. Germline CDR1 and CDR2: MNHEY and SVGAGI. This CDR3 is built from 14 residues. The CDR3 DNA follows: TGTGCCAGCAGCCGGGACATGGGCAAAAACATTCAGTACTTC. It yields the protein CASSRDMGKNIQYF.

This chain connects TRBV19 to TRBJ1-5, with D hard to call. This CDR3 is built from 15 residues. Per the germline V gene, CDR1 is LNHDA and CDR2 is SQIVND (reference sequence). Deletions cut 1 base from V and 4 bases from J, with 11 bases between. In nucleotides, the CDR3 is TGTGCCAGTAGTATAGGAGAAACCGGTAATCAGCCCCAGCATTTT. This gives the protein CASSIGETGNQPQHF. The variable domain in full, with the rest retrieved from reference TRBV19 and TRBJ1-5, is DGGITQSPKYLFRKEGQNVTLSCEQNLNHDAMYWYRQDPGQGLRLIYYSQIVNDFQKGDIAEGYSVSREKKESFPLTVTSAQKNPTAFYLCASSIGETGNQPQHFGDGTRLSIL.

The V call is TRBV27, the J call TRBJ1-2; 7 nucleotides line up with TRBD1. V lost 0 bases to trimming and J lost 6 bases; unmatched junction nucleotides: 16. CDR3 length: 18 amino acids. In germline, CDR1 is MNHEY, CDR2 SMNVEV (reference sequence). The CDR3 DNA sequence: TGTGCCAGCAGTTTATCGGGGCCCCGACAGGGCCCCCGCCATGGCTACACCTTC. Protein sequence: CASSLSGPRQGPRHGYTF.

The J gene is TRBJ2-2, the V gene TRBV10-3, with unresolved D. V lost 9 bases and J lost 4, with 12 bases in between. This CDR3 region has 13 residues. CDR1 ENHRY and CDR2 SYGVKD come from the germline V gene. CDR3 coding DNA: TGTGCCATTGAAGGAGAACCCACCGGGGAGCTGTTTTTT. It translates to CAIEGEPTGELFF.

The rearrangement joins TRBV7-2 to TRBJ2-7; 11 positions agree with TRBD1. The CDR3 totals 14 residues. The germline V gene encodes CDR1 SGHTA and CDR2 FQGNSA. V was pared by 3 bases and J by 5 bases, with 3 bases of the junction left unmatched. In DNA, the CDR3 is TGTGCCAGCAGCTTCTGGACAGGGGGCAACGAGCAGTACTTC. It specifies CASSFWTGGNEQYF.

The V and J genes are TRBV9 and TRBJ2-5, with 8 bases identical to TRBD2. Germline V CDR1 and CDR2: SGDLS, YYNGEE. After removal of 6 bases from V and 5 bases from J, the junction contained 9 bases not matched to a gene. This CDR3 comprises 14 residues. The CDR3 sequence: CASTEKKRGETQYF. CDR3 sequence (DNA): TGTGCCAGCACCGAAAAGAAGCGGGGGGAGACCCAGTACTTC.

The V call is TRBV6-1, the J call TRBJ2-1; D might be TRBD1 (6 bases). Germline V gene lookup returns CDR1 MNHNS and CDR2 SASEGT. The CDR3 is 16 residues long. Trimming took 2 bases from V and 0 from J, leaving 11 bases between them. The CDR3 region has the DNA TGTGCCAGCAGTGAACAGGGGTCAAGCTCCTACAATGAGCAGTTCTTC. Protein product: CASSEQGSSSYNEQFF.

The V gene is TRBV9, the J gene TRBJ2-1; D is possibly TRBD1 (5 bases). CDR1 is SGDLS, CDR2 YYNGEE, per germline. The CDR3 covers 13 residues. V was cut by 3 bases and J by 4 bases, with 8 bases left in between. DNA for the CDR3: TGTGCCAGCAGCGGGGGCCCATACAATGAGCAGTTCTTC. This encodes CASSGGPYNEQFF. Combining the CDR3 with reference TRBV9 and TRBJ2-1 gives the whole variable domain DSGVTQTPKHLITATGQRVTLRCSPRSGDLSVYWYQQSLDQGLQFLIQYYNGEERAKGNILERFSAQQFPDLHSELNLSSLELGDSALYFCASSGGPYNEQFFGPGTRLTVL.

The V gene is TRBV7-2, the J gene TRBJ2-3; 9 nucleotides line up with TRBD2. The CDR3 consists of 16 residues. Trimming cost V 1 base and J 4 bases; bases outside gene matches: 6. In germline, CDR1 is SGHTA, CDR2 FQGNSA. CDR3 sequence reads: CASSLGGGRAPDTQYF. The CDR3 DNA is TGTGCCAGCAGCTTAGGAGGCGGGAGGGCTCCAGATACGCAGTATTTT.

The V and J genes are TRBV5-1 and TRBJ2-5, with TRBD2 matching over 11 bases. The J call may be mistaken, given a closer DNA end match to TRBJ2-7. CDR3 length: 16 amino acids. The V gene's germline CDR1 is SGHRS and CDR2 YFSETQ. CDR3 nucleotide sequence: TGCGCCAGCAGCTTCCTAGCGGGAGGAGGCCCCTACGAGCAGTACTTC. Its translation is CASSFLAGGGPYEQYF.

The CDR3 protein is CASSRGEISYEQYF. CDR3 sequence (DNA): TGTGCCAGCAGTCGTGGGGAGATTAGCTACGAGCAGTACTTC. The chain carries TRBV25-1 and TRBJ2-7; maybe TRBD2 (5 bases). This CDR3 contains 14 residues. Trimming removed 5 bases at V and 3 bases at J, with 14 bases between. CDR1 is MGHDK and CDR2 is SYGVNS in the germline V gene.

This chain links TRBV5-1 with TRBJ2-7; TRBD2 matches at 12 bases. The length of the CDR3 is 15 residues. The junction had 1 base not matched to a gene; V was cut back by 0 bases and J by 3 bases. Germline loops: CDR1 SGHRS, CDR2 YFSETQ. The CDR3 coding sequence is TGCGCCAGCAGCTTGGAGACTAGCGGGAGCTACGAGCAGTACTTC. It yields the protein CASSLETSGSYEQYF.

The V and J genes are TRBV11-2 and TRBJ2-1; a weak D match, TRBD2 (6 bases). There are 16 residues in the CDR3. The germline V gene has CDR1 SGHAT and CDR2 FQNNGV. The germline V and J ends were trimmed by 7 bases and 3 bases, with 19 bases remaining between them. The CDR3 here is CASTSRSGGYYNEQFF. The CDR3 nucleotides read TGTGCCAGCACCTCCCGTAGCGGAGGGTACTACAATGAGCAGTTCTTC. Looking up the rest from reference TRBV11-2 and TRBJ2-1 gives the full variable domain: EAGVAQSPRYKIIEKRQSVAFWCNPISGHATLYWYQQILGQGPKLLIQFQNNGVVDDSQLPKDRFSAERLKGVDSTLKIQPAKLEDSAVYLCASTSRSGGYYNEQFFGPGTRLTVL.

V usage is TRBV4-3 and J usage is TRBJ2-1; 12 bases are shared with TRBD2. The CDR3 loop spans 18 amino acids. Trimming at V came to 1 base and at J to 0 bases, leaving 4 bases not matched to a gene. Germline CDR1 and CDR2: LGHNA and YSLEER. The CDR3 sequence is CASSQGLAGARSYNEQFF. In DNA form, the CDR3 reads TGCGCCAGCAGCCAAGGACTAGCGGGAGCCCGCTCCTACAATGAGCAGTTCTTC.

Worth noting for this clone: The junction and the germline gene differ at one end; a read error may be behind it. The chain links TRBV4-1 to TRBJ1-5, with D perhaps TRBD1 (6 bases). This CDR3 comprises 18 residues. Germline CDR1 is MGHRA and CDR2 is YSYEKL. The CDR3 coding sequence is TGCGCCAGCAGACAAGAAACGGGACACTCCTATAGCAATCAGCCCCAGCATTTT. Translation gives CASRQETGHSYSNQPQHF.

This clone turned up a few times. J is TRBJ2-7 and V is TRBV29-1; tentatively, D is TRBD2 (5 bases). V shed 3 bases and J shed 4 bases, with 25 bases lying between them. CDR1 and CDR2 (germline): SQVTM, ANQGSEA. The CDR3 loop spans 17 amino acids. The CDR3 is CSVDPSTPEDAEYEQYF. The CDR3 region has the DNA TGCAGCGTTGACCCTAGCACGCCCGAGGACGCCGAATACGAGCAGTACTTC.

The chain uses TRBV4-1 and TRBJ2-5; 11 nucleotides match TRBD2. The J segment lost 0 bases and the V segment lost 5 bases, leaving 2 bases of the junction unmatched. Per the germline V gene, CDR1 is MGHRA and CDR2 is YSYEKL. The CDR3 contains 15 residues. The CDR3 DNA is TGCGCCAGCAGCAAGACTAGCGGGAACCAAGAGACCCAGTACTTC. Residues: CASSKTSGNQETQYF.

The V call is TRBV5-6, the J call TRBJ2-2, with D unresolved. CDR1 and CDR2 from the germline V gene are SGHDT and YYEEEE. The ends were cut back, 0 bases at V and 2 bases at J, with 11 bases in the middle. CDR3 length: 16 amino acids. CDR3 residues: CASSLGPEPNTGELFF. CDR3 sequence (DNA): TGTGCCAGCAGCTTGGGGCCAGAACCAAACACCGGGGAGCTGTTTTTT.

The gene calls are TRBV27 and TRBJ1-1; 12 bases match TRBD1. Per germline, CDR1 MNHEY and CDR2 SMNVEV (reference sequence). Trimming at V came to 2 bases and at J to 1 base, leaving 2 bases not matched to a gene. CDR3 size: 16 residues. In DNA, the CDR3 is TGTGCCAGCAGTTTAGGGGGACAGGGGGCGAACACTGAAGCTTTCTTT. Encoded protein: CASSLGGQGANTEAFF.

The chain joins TRBV30 to TRBJ2-7; 8 nucleotides align to TRBD1. The junction had 12 bases not matched to a gene; V was cut back by 1 base and J by 7 bases. Germline V gives CDR1 GTSNPN, CDR2 SVGIG (reference sequence). There are 15 residues in the CDR3. CDR3 region: CAWSESGQGAEEQYF. CDR3 bases: TGTGCCTGGAGTGAGTCGGGGCAGGGGGCGGAAGAGCAGTACTTC.

The gene calls are TRBV2 and TRBJ2-5; D remains ambiguous. The CDR3 contains 11 residues. Germline V lookup: CDR1 SNHLY, CDR2 FYNNEI. V lost 6 bases to trimming and J lost 3 bases, with 5 bases between them. The CDR3 sequence is CASSPKETQYF. DNA of the CDR3: TGTGCCAGCAGCCCAAAAGAGACCCAGTACTTC.